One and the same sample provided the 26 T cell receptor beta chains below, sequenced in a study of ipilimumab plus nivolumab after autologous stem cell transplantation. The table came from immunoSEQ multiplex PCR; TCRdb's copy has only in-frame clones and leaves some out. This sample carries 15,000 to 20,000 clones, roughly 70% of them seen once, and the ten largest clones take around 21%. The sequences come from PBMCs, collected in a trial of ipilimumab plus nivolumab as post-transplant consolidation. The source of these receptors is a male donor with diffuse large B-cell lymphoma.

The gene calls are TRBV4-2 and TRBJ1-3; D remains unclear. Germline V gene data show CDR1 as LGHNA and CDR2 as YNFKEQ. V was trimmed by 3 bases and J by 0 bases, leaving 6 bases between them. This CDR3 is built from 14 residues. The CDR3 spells CASSQGRSGNTIYF. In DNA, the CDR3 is TGTGCCAGCAGCCAGGGTCGCTCTGGAAACACCATATATTTT.

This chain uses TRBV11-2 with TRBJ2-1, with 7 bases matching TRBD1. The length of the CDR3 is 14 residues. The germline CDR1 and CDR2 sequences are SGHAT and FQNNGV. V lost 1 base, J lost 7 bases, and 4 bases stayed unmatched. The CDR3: CASSLVGRGNEQFF. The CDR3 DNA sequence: TGTGCCAGCAGCTTAGTCGGCAGGGGGAATGAGCAGTTCTTC.

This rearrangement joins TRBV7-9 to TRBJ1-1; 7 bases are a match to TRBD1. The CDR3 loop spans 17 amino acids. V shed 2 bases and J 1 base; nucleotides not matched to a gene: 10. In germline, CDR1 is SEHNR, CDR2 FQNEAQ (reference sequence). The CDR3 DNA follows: TGTGCCAGCAGCTTATATGGGGGAGGGGGCGCGAACACTGAAGCTTTCTTT. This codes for CASSLYGGGGANTEAFF.

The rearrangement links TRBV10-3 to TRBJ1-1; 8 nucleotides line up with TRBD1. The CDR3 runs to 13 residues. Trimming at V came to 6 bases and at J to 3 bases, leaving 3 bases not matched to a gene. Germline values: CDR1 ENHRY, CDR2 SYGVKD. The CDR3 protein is CAISDRGHTEAFF. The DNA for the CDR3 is TGTGCCATCAGCGACAGGGGTCACACTGAAGCTTTCTTT.

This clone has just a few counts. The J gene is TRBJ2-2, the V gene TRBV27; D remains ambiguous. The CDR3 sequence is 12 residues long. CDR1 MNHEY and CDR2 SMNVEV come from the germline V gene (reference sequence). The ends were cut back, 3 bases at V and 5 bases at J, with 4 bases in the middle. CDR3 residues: CASSFQTGELFF. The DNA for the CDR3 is TGTGCCAGCAGTTTCCAAACCGGGGAGCTGTTTTTT.

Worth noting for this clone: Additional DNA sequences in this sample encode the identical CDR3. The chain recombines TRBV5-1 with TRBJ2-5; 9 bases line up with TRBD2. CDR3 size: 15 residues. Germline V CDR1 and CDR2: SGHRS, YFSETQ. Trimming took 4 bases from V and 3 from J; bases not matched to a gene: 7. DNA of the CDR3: TGCGCCAGCAGCCGAGGGGCTAGCGGGAAAGAGACCCAGTACTTC. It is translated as CASSRGASGKETQYF.

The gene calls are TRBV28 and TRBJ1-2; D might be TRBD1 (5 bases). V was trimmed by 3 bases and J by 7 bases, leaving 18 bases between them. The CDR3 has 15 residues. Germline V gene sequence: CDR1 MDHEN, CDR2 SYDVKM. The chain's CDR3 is CASSFSWGLLSGYTF. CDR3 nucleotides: TGTGCCAGCAGTTTTAGTTGGGGACTTTTATCTGGCTACACCTTC.

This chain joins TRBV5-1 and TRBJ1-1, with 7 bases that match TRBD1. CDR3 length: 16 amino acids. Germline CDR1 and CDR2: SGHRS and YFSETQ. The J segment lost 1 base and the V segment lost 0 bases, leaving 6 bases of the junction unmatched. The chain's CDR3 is CASSLEGAGANTEAFF. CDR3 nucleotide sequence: TGCGCCAGCAGCTTGGAGGGGGCAGGGGCGAACACTGAAGCTTTCTTT.

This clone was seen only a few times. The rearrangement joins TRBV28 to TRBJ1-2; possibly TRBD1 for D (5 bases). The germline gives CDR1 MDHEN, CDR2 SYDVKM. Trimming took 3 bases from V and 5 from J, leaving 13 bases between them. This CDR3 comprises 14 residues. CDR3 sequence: CASSLAGTLYGYTF. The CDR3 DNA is TGTGCCAGCAGTTTGGCCGGGACGTTGTATGGCTACACCTTC.

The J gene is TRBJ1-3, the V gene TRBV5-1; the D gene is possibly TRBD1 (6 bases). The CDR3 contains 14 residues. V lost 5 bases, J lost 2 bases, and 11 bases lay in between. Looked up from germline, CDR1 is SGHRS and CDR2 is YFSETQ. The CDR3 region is CASRGGDPGNTIYF. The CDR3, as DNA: TGCGCCAGCAGGGGGGGCGACCCTGGAAACACCATATATTTT.

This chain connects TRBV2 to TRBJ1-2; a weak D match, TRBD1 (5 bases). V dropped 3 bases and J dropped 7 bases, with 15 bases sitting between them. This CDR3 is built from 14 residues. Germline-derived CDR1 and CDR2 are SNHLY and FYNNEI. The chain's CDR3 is CASSDSPLGGGYTF. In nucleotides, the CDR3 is TGTGCCAGCAGTGATAGTCCACTCGGGGGTGGCTACACCTTC.

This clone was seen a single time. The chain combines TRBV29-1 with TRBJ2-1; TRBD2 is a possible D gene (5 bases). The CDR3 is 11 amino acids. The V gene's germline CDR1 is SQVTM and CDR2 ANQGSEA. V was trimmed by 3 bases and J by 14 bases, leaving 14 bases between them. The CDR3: CSVDLAQAEFF. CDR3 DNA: TGCAGCGTTGATTTGGCCCAAGCGGAGTTCTTC.

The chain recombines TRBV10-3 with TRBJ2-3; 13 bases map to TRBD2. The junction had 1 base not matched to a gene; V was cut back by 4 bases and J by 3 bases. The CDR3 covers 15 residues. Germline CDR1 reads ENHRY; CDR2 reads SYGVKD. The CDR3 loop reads CAISGTSGGTDTQYF. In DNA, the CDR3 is TGTGCCATCAGTGGGACTAGCGGGGGAACAGATACGCAGTATTTT.

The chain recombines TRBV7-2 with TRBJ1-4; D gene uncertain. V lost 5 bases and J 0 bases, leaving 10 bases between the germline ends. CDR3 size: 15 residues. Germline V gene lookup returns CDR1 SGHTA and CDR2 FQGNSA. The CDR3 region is CASSAMPSTNEKLFF. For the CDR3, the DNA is TGTGCCAGCAGCGCCATGCCGTCAACTAATGAAAAACTGTTTTTT.

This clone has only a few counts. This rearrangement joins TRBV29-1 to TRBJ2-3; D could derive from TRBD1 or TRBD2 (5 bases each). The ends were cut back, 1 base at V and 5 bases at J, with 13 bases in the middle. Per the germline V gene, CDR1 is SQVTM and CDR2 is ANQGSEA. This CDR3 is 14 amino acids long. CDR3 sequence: CSVEAGTAQDTQYF. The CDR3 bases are TGCAGCGTTGAAGCAGGGACCGCCCAAGATACGCAGTATTTT.

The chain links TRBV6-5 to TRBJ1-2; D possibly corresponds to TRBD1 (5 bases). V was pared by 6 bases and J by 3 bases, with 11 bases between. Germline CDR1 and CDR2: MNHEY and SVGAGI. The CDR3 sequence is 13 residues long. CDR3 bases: TGTGCCAGCAGGCGGGACGGGGACTATGGCTACACCTTC. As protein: CASRRDGDYGYTF.

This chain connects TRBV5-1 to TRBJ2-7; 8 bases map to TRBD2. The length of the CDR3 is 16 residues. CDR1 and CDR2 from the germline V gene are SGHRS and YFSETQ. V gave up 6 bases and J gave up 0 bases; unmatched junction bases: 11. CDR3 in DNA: TGCGCCAGCACCGAAGGACAGCGGGAGATCTCCTACGAGCAGTACTTC. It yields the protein CASTEGQREISYEQYF.

CDR3 sequence: CSVEVGGAETQYF. The CDR3 region has the DNA TGCAGCGTTGAGGTAGGGGGCGCGGAGACCCAGTACTTC. The J gene is TRBJ2-5, the V gene TRBV29-1; TRBD1 aligns across 7 bases. The germline gives CDR1 SQVTM, CDR2 ANQGSEA. V was clipped by 3 bases and J by 5 bases; unmatched bases: 6. This CDR3 comprises 13 residues.

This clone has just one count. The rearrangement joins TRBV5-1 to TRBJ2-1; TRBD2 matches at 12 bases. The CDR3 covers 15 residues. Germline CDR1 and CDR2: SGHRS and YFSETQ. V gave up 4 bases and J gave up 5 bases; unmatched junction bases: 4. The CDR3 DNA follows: TGCGCCAGCAGCCTGACTAGCGGGGGTAACAATGAGCAGTTCTTC. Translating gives CASSLTSGGNNEQFF.

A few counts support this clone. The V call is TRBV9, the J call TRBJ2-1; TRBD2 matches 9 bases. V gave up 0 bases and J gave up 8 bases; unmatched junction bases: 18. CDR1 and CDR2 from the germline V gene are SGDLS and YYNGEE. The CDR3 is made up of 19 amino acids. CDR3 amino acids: CASSVASASRGGVSHEQFF. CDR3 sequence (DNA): TGTGCCAGCAGCGTAGCTTCGGCCTCGCGGGGGGGTGTTTCCCATGAGCAGTTCTTC.

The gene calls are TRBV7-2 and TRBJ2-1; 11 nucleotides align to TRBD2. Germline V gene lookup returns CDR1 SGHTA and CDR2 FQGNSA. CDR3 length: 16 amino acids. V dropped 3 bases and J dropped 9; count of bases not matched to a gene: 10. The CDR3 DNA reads TGTGCCAGCAGCTTGACTAGCGGGACGGAGGCACGTGAGCAGTTCTTC. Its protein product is CASSLTSGTEAREQFF.

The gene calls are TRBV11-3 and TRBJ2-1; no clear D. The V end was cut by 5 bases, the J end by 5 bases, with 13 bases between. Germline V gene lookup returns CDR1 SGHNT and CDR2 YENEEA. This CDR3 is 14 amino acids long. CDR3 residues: CASSPRYGNNEQFF. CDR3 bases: TGTGCCAGCAGCCCGAGATACGGCAACAATGAGCAGTTCTTC.

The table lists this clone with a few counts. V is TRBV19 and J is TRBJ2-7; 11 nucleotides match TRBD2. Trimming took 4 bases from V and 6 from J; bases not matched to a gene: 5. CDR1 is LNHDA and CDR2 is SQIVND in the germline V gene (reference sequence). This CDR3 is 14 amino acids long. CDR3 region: CASSTLAGGAEQYF. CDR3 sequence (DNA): TGTGCCAGTAGTACCCTAGCGGGAGGTGCCGAGCAGTACTTC.

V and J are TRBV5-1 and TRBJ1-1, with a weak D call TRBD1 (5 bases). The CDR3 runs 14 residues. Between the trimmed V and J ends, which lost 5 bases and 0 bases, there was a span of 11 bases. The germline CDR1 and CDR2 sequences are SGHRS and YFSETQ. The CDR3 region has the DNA TGCGCCAGCAGGCCGGGACTCATGAACACTGAAGCTTTCTTT. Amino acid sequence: CASRPGLMNTEAFF. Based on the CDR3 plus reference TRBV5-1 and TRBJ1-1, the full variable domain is KAGVTQTPRYLIKTRGQQVTLSCSPISGHRSVSWYQQTPGQGLQFLFEYFSETQRNKGNFPGRFSGRQFSNSRSEMNVSTLELGDSALYLCASRPGLMNTEAFFGQGTRLTVV.

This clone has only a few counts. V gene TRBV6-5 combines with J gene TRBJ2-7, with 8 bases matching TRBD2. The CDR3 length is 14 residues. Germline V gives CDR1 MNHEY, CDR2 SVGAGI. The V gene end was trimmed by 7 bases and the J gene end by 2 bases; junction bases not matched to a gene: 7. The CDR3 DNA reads TGTGCCAGCAAGACCCGGGGGGGACCCTACGAGCAGTACTTC. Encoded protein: CASKTRGGPYEQYF.

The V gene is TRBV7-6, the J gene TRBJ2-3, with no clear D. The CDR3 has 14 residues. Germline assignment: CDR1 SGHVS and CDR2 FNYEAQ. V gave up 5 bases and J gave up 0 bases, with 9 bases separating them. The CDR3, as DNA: TGTGCCAGCAGCCTGACATCCAGCACAGATACGCAGTATTTT. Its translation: CASSLTSSTDTQYF. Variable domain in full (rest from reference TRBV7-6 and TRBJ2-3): GAGVSQSPRYKVTKRGQDVALRCDPISGHVSLYWYRQALGQGPEFLTYFNYEAQQDKSGLPNDRFSAERPEGSISTLTIQRTEQRDSAMYRCASSLTSSTDTQYFGPGTRLTVL.